Described below is a single T cell receptor (beta chain) sequence and its context. The antigen is unknown. This specimen belongs to a study of T cell responses to AZD1222 COVID-19 vaccine. Overall study findings and caveats: Breadth and depth of Spike-specific TCRs rose after two AZD1222 doses.

This table comes from immunoSEQ multiplex PCR, and its TCRdb copy is limited to in-frame clones, with some not included. This sample has roughly 150,000 clones, with around 94% found just once. This CDR3 is built from 14 residues. CDR1 and CDR2 (germline): GTSNPN, SVGIG (reference sequence). Deletions cut 2 bases from V and 2 bases from J, with 13 bases between. The starting material was peripheral blood, obtained 28 days after the second AZD1222 dose. The chain carries TRBV30 and TRBJ2-7; tentative D call: TRBD1 (6 bases). This receptor was taken from an adult who received the AZD1222 COVID-19 vaccine. The CDR3: CAWSPDSGAYEQYF. CDR3 nucleotide sequence: TGTGCCTGGAGTCCGGACAGCGGCGCCTACGAGCAGTACTTC.